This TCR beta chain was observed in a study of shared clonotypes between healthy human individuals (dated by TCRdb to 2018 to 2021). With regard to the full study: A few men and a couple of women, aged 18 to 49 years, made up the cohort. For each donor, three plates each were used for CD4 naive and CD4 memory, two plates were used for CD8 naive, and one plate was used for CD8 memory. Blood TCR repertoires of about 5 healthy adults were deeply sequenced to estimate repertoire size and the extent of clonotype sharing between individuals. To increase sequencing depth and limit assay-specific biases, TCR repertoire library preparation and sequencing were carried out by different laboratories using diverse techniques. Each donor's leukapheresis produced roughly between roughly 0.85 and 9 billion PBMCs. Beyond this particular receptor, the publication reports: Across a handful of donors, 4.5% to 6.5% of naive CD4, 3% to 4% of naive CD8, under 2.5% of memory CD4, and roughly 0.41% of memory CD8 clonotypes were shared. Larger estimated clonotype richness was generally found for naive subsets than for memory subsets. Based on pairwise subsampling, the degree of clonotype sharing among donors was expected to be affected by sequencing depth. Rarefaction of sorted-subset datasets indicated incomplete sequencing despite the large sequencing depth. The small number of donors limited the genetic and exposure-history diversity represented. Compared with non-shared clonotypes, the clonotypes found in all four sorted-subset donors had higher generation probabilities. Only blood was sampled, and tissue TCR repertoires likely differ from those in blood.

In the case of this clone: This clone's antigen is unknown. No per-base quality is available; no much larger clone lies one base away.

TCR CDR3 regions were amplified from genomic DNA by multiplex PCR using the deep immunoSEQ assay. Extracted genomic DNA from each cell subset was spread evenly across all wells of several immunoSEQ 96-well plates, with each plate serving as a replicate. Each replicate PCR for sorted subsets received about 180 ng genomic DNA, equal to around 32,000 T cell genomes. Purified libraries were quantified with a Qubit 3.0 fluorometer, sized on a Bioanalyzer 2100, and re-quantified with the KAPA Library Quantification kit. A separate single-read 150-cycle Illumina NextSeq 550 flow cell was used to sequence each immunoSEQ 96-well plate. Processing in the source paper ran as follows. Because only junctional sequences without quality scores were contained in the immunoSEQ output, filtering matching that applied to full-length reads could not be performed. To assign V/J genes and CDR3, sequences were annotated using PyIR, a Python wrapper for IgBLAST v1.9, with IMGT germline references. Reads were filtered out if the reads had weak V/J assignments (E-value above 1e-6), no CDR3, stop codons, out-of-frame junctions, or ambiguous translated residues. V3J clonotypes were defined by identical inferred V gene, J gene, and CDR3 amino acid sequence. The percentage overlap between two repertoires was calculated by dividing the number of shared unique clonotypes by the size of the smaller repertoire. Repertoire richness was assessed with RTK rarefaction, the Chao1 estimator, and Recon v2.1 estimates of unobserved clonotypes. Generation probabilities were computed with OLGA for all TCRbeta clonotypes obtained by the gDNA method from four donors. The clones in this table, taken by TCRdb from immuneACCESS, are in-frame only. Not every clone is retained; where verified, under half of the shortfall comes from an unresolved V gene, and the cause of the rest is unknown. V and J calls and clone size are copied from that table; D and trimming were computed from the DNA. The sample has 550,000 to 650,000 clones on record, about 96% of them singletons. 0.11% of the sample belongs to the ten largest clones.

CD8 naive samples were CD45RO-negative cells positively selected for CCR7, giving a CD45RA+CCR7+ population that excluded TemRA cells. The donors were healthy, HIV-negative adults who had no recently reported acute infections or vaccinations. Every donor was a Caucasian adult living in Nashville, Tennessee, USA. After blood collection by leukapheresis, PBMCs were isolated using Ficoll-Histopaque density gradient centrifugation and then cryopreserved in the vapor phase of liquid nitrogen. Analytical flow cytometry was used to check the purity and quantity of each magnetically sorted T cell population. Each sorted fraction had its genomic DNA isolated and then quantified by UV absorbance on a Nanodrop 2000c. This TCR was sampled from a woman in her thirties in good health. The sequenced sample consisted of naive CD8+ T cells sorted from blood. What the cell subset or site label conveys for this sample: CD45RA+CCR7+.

The CDR3 protein sequence reads: CASSEALGVFYEQYF. The DNA is TGTGCCAGCAGTGAAGCGCTAGGGGTGTTCTACGAGCAGTACTTC. The sequence is built from TRBV2 and TRBJ2-7; tentative D gene TRBD1, with 5 bases matching. CDR1 and CDR2, per the germline V gene, are SNHLY and FYNNEI. The V and J ends are trimmed by 0 bases and 3 bases, leaving 12 bases between them. From its cysteine to its phenylalanine, the CDR3 spans 15 amino acids. The entry retains the CDR3 DNA only, 45 bases that are in frame from base 1.